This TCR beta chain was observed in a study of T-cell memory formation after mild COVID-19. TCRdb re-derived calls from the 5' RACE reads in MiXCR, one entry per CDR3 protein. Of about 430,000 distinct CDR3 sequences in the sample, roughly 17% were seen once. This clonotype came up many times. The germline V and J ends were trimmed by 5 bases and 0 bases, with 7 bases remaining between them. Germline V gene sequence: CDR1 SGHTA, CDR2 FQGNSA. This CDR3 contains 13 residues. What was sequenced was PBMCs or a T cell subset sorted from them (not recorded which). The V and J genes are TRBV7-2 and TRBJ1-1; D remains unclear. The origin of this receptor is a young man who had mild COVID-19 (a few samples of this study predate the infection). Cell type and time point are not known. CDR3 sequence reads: CASSADMNTEAFF. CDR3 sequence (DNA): TGTGCCAGCAGCGCAGACATGAACACTGAAGCTTTCTTT.